The clone carrying this T cell receptor (beta chain) was seen many times. Antigen specificity is unknown. This sample was taken from a study of neurological immune-mediated disorders. Regarding the study as a whole: The absence of shared CDR3 amino acid sequences among expanded clones across subjects suggests private repertoires in all groups. The most TCR clonal expansion was seen in HTLV-1-associated myelopathy, and the least was seen in multiple sclerosis, which fell below healthy controls.

The CDR3 is 16 residues long. Per the germline V gene, CDR1 is DFQATT and CDR2 is SNEGSKA (reference sequence). V lost 3 bases to trimming and J lost 9 bases, with 25 bases between them. A total of 2 million PBMCs stored at -80 degrees C provided the unsorted libraries. 5'RACE with 10-nucleotide random UMIs produced the cDNA. TCRdb used MiXCR to reprocess the 5' RACE reads, holding one entry per CDR3 protein. The table has roughly 27,000 distinct CDR3 sequences, more than 20% seen once. The clonotype comes from a woman aged 55-69 years in good health. V is TRBV20-1 and J is TRBJ2-3, with D unresolved. Sequencing input: PBMCs. CDR3 in amino acids: CSASLTFARPLGTQYF. DNA of the CDR3: TGCAGTGCTAGTCTAACGTTCGCGAGGCCGCTGGGCACGCAGTATTTT.